These 28 T cell receptor beta chains share one sample of origin, sequenced in a study of early T cells in non-severe SARS-CoV-2 infection. Via MiXCR, TCRdb re-called the 5' RACE reads, giving one row per CDR3 protein. The repertoire holds about 48,000 distinct CDR3 sequences, with 5.6% as singletons. Sequenced material: whole blood. The source of these receptors is an adult who was a healthcare worker with PCR-confirmed SARS-CoV-2 infection or an uninfected control (not recorded which).

This clonotype was picked up a small number of times. The CDR3 is CASSLVTSGWGQETQYF. CDR3 nucleotides: TGTGCCAGCAGCTTAGTGACGTCTGGTTGGGGACAAGAGACCCAGTACTTC. The V call is TRBV11-1, the J call TRBJ2-5; D not resolved. Trimming cost V 1 base and J 2 bases, with 17 bases left between them. CDR1 is SGHAT and CDR2 is FQDESV in the germline V gene (reference sequence). The length of the CDR3 is 17 residues. Full variable domain (outside the CDR3, taken from reference TRBV11-1 and TRBJ2-5): EAEVAQSPRYKITEKSQAVAFWCDPISGHATLYWYRQILGQGPELLVQFQDESVVDDSQLPKDRFSAERLKGVDSTLKIQPAELGDSAMYLCASSLVTSGWGQETQYFGPGTRLLVL.

The chain recombines TRBV5-1 with TRBJ2-7; D is perhaps TRBD1 (5 bases). Germline V gene sequence: CDR1 SGHRS, CDR2 YFSETQ. The CDR3 is 14 residues long. Trimming cost V 2 bases and J 5 bases, with 14 bases left between them. The CDR3 protein is CASSFSQGGHEQYF. The CDR3 DNA follows: TGCGCCAGCAGCTTCTCGCAGGGTGGTCACGAGCAGTACTTC.

This clonotype was observed many times. This chain uses TRBV4-2 with TRBJ2-5; no definite D call. CDR1 is LGHNA and CDR2 is YNFKEQ in the germline V gene. V gave up 4 bases and J gave up 3 bases, with 15 bases separating them. This CDR3 contains 15 residues. The CDR3 spells CASSPESVEEETQYF. The CDR3, as DNA: TGTGCCAGCAGCCCAGAATCGGTAGAAGAAGAGACCCAGTACTTC.

There are many counts of this clonotype. The rearrangement uses TRBV5-1 and TRBJ1-1; 11 nucleotides align to TRBD1. V trimming: 5 bases; J trimming: 4 bases; junction bases outside the gene matches: 7. Germline-derived CDR1 and CDR2 are SGHRS and YFSETQ. CDR3 length: 15 amino acids. CDR3 sequence reads: CASSSDRGLATEAFF. As DNA, the CDR3 is TGCGCCAGCAGTTCGGACAGGGGGCTTGCCACTGAAGCTTTCTTT.

The chain recombines TRBV12-3 or TRBV12-4 with TRBJ2-7; perhaps TRBD1 as D (7 bases). V lost 6 bases and J 9 bases, leaving 24 bases between the germline ends. The CDR3 runs 15 residues. CDR3 sequence reads: CASRSTGSGGKRQYF. For the CDR3, the DNA is TGTGCCAGCAGATCAACAGGATCAGGGGGGAAAAGGCAGTACTTC.

This chain links TRBV12-3 or TRBV12-4 with TRBJ1-1; the D gene is possibly TRBD1 (5 bases). V lost 3 bases and J 6 bases, leaving 23 bases between the germline ends. The CDR3 is made up of 17 amino acids. Here the CDR3 reads CASSFSKVRGGMAEAFF. In DNA, the CDR3 is TGTGCCAGCAGTTTTAGTAAGGTTAGGGGAGGGATGGCTGAAGCTTTCTTT.

This clonotype was observed at least ten times. V usage is TRBV12-3 or TRBV12-4 and J usage is TRBJ1-5; D call uncertain. With 5 bases removed from V and 4 bases from J, the gap between germline ends came to 18 bases. The CDR3 is made up of 16 amino acids. This CDR3 reads CASSLRGPQSNQPQHF. The CDR3 region has the DNA TGTGCCAGCAGTCTCAGAGGCCCACAATCTAATCAGCCCCAGCATTTT.

This clonotype came up a few times. CDR3 DNA sequence: TGTGCCAGCAGCCCTAATACCGCGTCTACGCAGTATTTT. Translating gives CASSPNTASTQYF. The chain joins TRBV7-2 to TRBJ2-3; no firm D call. The V gene lost 5 bases and the J gene lost 8 bases, with 14 bases spanning the gap. This CDR3 has 13 amino acids. Looked up from germline, CDR1 is SGHTA and CDR2 is FQGNSA.

This clonotype showed up many times. DNA for the CDR3: TGCAGTGCTAGGAACCCTAGCGGGAGCTACGGCAATGAGCAGTTCTTC. Protein sequence: CSARNPSGSYGNEQFF. The chain links TRBV20-1 to TRBJ2-1; 10 bases match TRBD2. The germline gives CDR1 DFQATT, CDR2 SNEGSKA (reference sequence). With 3 bases clipped from V and 6 bases from J, the junction kept 11 bases outside the gene matches. The CDR3 extends over 16 amino acids.

This clonotype turned up a few times. The chain uses TRBV11-3 and TRBJ2-2; the D is unclear. The CDR3 has 12 residues. The germline CDR1 and CDR2 sequences are SGHNT and YENEEA. V gave up 3 bases and J gave up 3 bases, with 2 bases separating them. CDR3 nucleotide sequence: TGTGCCAGCAGCTTGGACACCGGGGAGCTGTTTTTT. It translates to CASSLDTGELFF.

In this sample, this clonotype turned up many times. The gene calls are TRBV5-1 and TRBJ2-1, with TRBD2 identical over 9 bases. This CDR3 spans 15 amino acids. Germline V gene lookup returns CDR1 SGHRS and CDR2 YFSETQ. J was trimmed by 5 bases and V by 1 base; bases with no gene match: 4. The CDR3 sequence: CASSLLASGNNEQFF. The CDR3, as DNA: TGCGCCAGCAGCTTGCTGGCTAGCGGGAACAATGAGCAGTTCTTC. The whole variable domain, remainder taken from reference TRBV5-1 and TRBJ2-1, is KAGVTQTPRYLIKTRGQQVTLSCSPISGHRSVSWYQQTPGQGLQFLFEYFSETQRNKGNFPGRFSGRQFSNSRSEMNVSTLELGDSALYLCASSLLASGNNEQFFGPGTRLTVL.

This clonotype has just a few counts. The chain is built from TRBV10-3 and TRBJ1-2, with unresolved D. Trimming took off 2 bases at V and 8 bases at J, with 15 bases between the two ends. The CDR3 totals 14 residues. The germline V gene encodes CDR1 ENHRY and CDR2 SYGVKD. The CDR3, as DNA: TGTGCCATCAGTGAGATCGGGCCGCCGAAGGGCTACACCTTC. Translation: CAISEIGPPKGYTF.

CDR3 coding DNA: TGTGCCAGCAGCCCAGGGGGGACACCTTCCTACGAGCAGTACTTC. This sequence encodes CASSPGGTPSYEQYF. This chain joins TRBV3-1 and TRBJ2-7, with D tentatively TRBD1 (7 bases). Germline lookup yields CDR1 LGHDT and CDR2 YNNKEL (reference sequence). This CDR3 has 15 amino acids. V was pared by 4 bases and J by 1 base, with 14 bases between.

This clonotype has at least ten counts. The V gene is TRBV18, the J gene TRBJ2-5; 7 positions match TRBD2. Germline CDR1 and CDR2: KGHSH and LQKENI. The CDR3 spans 13 residues. V shed 4 bases, J shed 7 bases, and the junction held 6 bases outside the gene matches. The CDR3 DNA is TGTGCCAGCTCACAGCGGGACCCCAGGACCCAGTACTTC. It is translated as CASSQRDPRTQYF.

The table lists this clonotype with many counts. The chain employs TRBV6-5 and TRBJ2-6, with 7 bases that match TRBD1. The CDR3 is 18 amino acids. The germline CDR1 and CDR2 sequences are MNHEY and SVGAGI. V trimming: 3 bases; J trimming: 0 bases; junction bases outside the gene matches: 8. DNA for the CDR3: TGTGCCAGCAGTTATTACAGGGGCTATATCTCTGGGGCCAACGTCCTGACTTTC. Translation: CASSYYRGYISGANVLTF.

This clonotype came up many times. V is TRBV20-1 and J is TRBJ1-2; 11 bases map to TRBD1. CDR3 size: 17 residues. Germline loops: CDR1 DFQATT, CDR2 SNEGSKA (reference sequence). V lost 6 bases, J lost 6 bases, and 18 bases stayed unmatched. CDR3: CSAQPPRDRGIRDGYTF. CDR3 DNA sequence: TGCAGTGCCCAACCGCCCAGGGACAGGGGGATTCGAGATGGCTACACCTTC.

Comment on this clonotype: This could be a read error, since a much larger clone is one nucleotide away. The rearrangement uses TRBV18 and TRBJ2-2; D is ambiguous. Per germline, CDR1 KGHSH and CDR2 LQKENI. CDR3 size: 12 residues. CDR3 protein: CVSSENTGELFF. The CDR3 DNA sequence: TGTGTCAGCTCAGAGAACACCGGGGAGCTGTTTTTT.

This clonotype was recorded many times. CDR3 coding DNA: TGTGCCAGCAGCCTCTCAACAGGGTACACAGATACGCAGTATTTT. Protein product: CASSLSTGYTDTQYF. This chain connects TRBV7-2 to TRBJ2-3; TRBD1 is a possible D gene (6 bases). Germline CDR1 and CDR2: SGHTA and FQGNSA. CDR3 length: 15 amino acids. V lost 5 bases and J lost 2, with 14 bases in between.

This clonotype was observed many times. The V gene is TRBV20-1, the J gene TRBJ2-3; D unresolved. Trimming shortened V by 3 bases and J by 3 bases, and 13 bases separated the two germline ends. The V gene's germline CDR1 is DFQATT and CDR2 SNEGSKA (reference sequence). There are 14 residues in the CDR3. In DNA form, the CDR3 reads TGCAGTGCTAGTCCGACGCTTGGGACAGATACGCAGTATTTT. Translated: CSASPTLGTDTQYF.

This clonotype showed up many times. V and J are TRBV6-1 and TRBJ1-2, with D perhaps matching TRBD1 (6 bases). Trimming took off 5 bases at V and 2 bases at J, with 24 bases between the two ends. The CDR3 spans 18 residues. The germline CDR1 and CDR2 sequences are MNHNS and SASEGT. CDR3: CASSYPGEKPSKNYGYTF. CDR3 sequence (DNA): TGTGCCAGCAGTTACCCAGGGGAGAAACCCTCAAAGAACTATGGCTACACCTTC.

This clonotype was detected many times. The chain employs TRBV12-3 or TRBV12-4 and TRBJ2-7; 9 positions agree with TRBD2. The length of the CDR3 is 17 residues. With V trimmed by 2 bases and J by 2 bases, 10 bases remained unmatched. The chain's CDR3 is CASSLTGGRAVTYEQYF. The DNA for the CDR3 is TGTGCCAGCAGTTTAACTGGCGGGAGGGCCGTGACCTACGAGCAGTACTTC.

This clonotype has at least ten counts. The chain couples TRBV11-2 to TRBJ1-1, with a tentative D call TRBD1 (6 bases). V was shortened by 2 bases and J by 3 bases, with 10 bases between the two germline ends. The CDR3 has 14 amino acids. CDR1 and CDR2 from the germline V gene are SGHAT and FQNNGV. CDR3 in DNA: TGTGCCAGCAGCTTACCAACAGGGTACACTGAAGCTTTCTTT. It translates to CASSLPTGYTEAFF.

The sample holds many counts of this clonotype. The rearrangement links TRBV7-2 to TRBJ2-3; TRBD2 agrees at 7 bases. CDR1 and CDR2 from the germline V gene are SGHTA and FQGNSA. CDR3 length: 16 residues. The V gene end was trimmed by 5 bases and the J gene end by 0 bases; junction bases not matched to a gene: 8. CDR3 coding DNA: TGTGCCAGCAGCCGAGTAACGGGGGGAAGCACAGATACGCAGTATTTT. Its translation: CASSRVTGGSTDTQYF.

This clonotype has more than one count but fewer than ten. In nucleotides, the CDR3 is TGCGCCAGCAGCCTGACTATTGACATTCAGTACTTC. Protein sequence: CASSLTIDIQYF. V usage is TRBV5-1 and J usage is TRBJ2-4; D may be TRBD2 (5 bases). Germline V gene sequence: CDR1 SGHRS, CDR2 YFSETQ. The CDR3 is 12 amino acids. V lost 4 bases to trimming and J lost 8 bases, with 10 bases between them.

The V gene is TRBV9, the J gene TRBJ2-5; 7 nucleotides agree with TRBD2. The germline V gene encodes CDR1 SGDLS and CDR2 YYNGEE. V was pared by 3 bases and J by 9 bases, with 11 bases of the junction left unmatched. This CDR3 has 14 residues. CDR3 DNA sequence: TGTGCCAGCAGCGGAAGGAGCGGGGCCGTGTCCCAGTACTTC. This translates into CASSGRSGAVSQYF.

This clonotype was seen more than once but under ten times. The chain couples TRBV7-3 to TRBJ1-1; weak D call: TRBD1 (5 bases). The CDR3 totals 15 residues. Per the germline V gene, CDR1 is SGHTA and CDR2 is FQGTGA. V was pared by 4 bases and J by 0 bases, with 12 bases between. This chain's CDR3 is CASSSSLGLNTEAFF. Written as DNA, the CDR3 is TGTGCCAGCAGCTCCTCTCTGGGACTGAACACTGAAGCTTTCTTT.

At least ten counts were recorded for this clonotype. This chain links TRBV5-1 with TRBJ2-7; the match to TRBD1 covers 8 bases. The CDR3 is 14 residues long. Germline V lookup: CDR1 SGHRS, CDR2 YFSETQ. V lost 7 bases, J lost 2 bases, and 8 bases stayed unmatched. CDR3 amino acids: CASSSGTGTYEQYF. The CDR3 DNA is TGCGCCAGCTCCTCGGGGACAGGAACCTACGAGCAGTACTTC.

The sample holds a few counts of this clonotype. The chain joins TRBV25-1 to TRBJ2-3, with D perhaps being TRBD1 or TRBD2 (5 bases each). This CDR3 has 14 amino acids. Trimming removed 3 bases at V and 4 bases at J, with 11 bases between. Germline V gene sequence: CDR1 MGHDK, CDR2 SYGVNS. CDR3: CASSDSGGADTQYF. Written as DNA, the CDR3 is TGTGCCAGCAGTGATAGTGGGGGAGCAGATACGCAGTATTTT.